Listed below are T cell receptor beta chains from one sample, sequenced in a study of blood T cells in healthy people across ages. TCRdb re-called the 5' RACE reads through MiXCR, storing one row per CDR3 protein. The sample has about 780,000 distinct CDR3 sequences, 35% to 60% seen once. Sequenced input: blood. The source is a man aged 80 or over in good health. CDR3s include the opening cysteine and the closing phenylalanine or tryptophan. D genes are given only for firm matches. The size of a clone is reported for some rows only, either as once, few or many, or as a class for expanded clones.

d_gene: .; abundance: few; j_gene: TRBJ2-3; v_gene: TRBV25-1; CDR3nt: TGTGCCAGCAGAGAGCAGGTTACGCAGTATTTT; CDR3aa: CASREQVTQYF
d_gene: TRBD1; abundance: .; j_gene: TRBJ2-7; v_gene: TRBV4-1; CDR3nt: TGCGCCAGCAGCCAAGGCGAGACAGGGTCCGACGAGCAGTACTTC; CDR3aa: CASSQGETGSDEQYF
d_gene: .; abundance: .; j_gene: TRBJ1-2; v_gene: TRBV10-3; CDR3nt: TGTGCCATCAGTCCTGACGACAGAAACTATGGCTACACCTTC; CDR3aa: CAISPDDRNYGYTF
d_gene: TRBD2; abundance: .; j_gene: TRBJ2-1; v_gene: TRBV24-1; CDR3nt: TGTGCCACCAGTGACGTGGGACTAGCGGGAGGAAGGGAGCAGTTCTTC; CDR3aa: CATSDVGLAGGREQFF
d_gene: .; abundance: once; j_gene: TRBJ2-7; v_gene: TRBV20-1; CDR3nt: TGCAGTGCTGCCCCGAACAGGGTCGAGCAGTACTTC; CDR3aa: CSAAPNRVEQYF
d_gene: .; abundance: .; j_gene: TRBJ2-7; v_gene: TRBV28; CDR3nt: TGTGCCAGCAGTTACCTTAGGGGCCCGTCACACGAGCAGTACTTC; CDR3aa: CASSYLRGPSHEQYF
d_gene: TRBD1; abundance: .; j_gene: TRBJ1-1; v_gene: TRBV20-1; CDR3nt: TGCAGTGCTCGTAGGACAGGGGGGGACACTGAAGCTTTCTTT; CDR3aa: CSARRTGGDTEAFF
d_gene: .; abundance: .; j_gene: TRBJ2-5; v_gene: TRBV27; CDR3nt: TGTGCCACCGGGGCGCCCCAAGAGACCCAGTACTTC; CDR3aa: CATGAPQETQYF
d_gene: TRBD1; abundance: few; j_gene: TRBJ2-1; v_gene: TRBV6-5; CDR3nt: TGTGCCAGCAGCCGGGACAGGGTTAGGAATGAGCAGTTCTTC; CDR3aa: CASSRDRVRNEQFF
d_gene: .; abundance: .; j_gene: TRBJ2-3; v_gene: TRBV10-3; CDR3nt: TGTGCCATCAGCTCAGCAAGGCAGGACACAGATACGCAGTATTTT; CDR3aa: CAISSARQDTDTQYF
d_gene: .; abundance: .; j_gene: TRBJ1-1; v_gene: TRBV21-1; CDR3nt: TGTGCCAGCAGCAGGCAGGGTGACACTGAAGCTTTCTTT; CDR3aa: CASSRQGDTEAFF
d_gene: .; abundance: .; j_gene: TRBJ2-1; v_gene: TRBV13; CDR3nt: TGTGCCAGCAGCTTTTGGGACTCAAACTACCACAATGAGCAGTTCTTC; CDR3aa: CASSFWDSNYHNEQFF
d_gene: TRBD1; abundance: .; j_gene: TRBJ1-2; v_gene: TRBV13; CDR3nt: TGTGCCAGCAGCCCGAGTCCCGGGACAGGGCTCCTTAACTATGACTACACCTTC; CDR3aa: CASSPSPGTGLLNYDYTF
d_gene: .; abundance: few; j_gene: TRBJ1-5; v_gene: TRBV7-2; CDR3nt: TGTGCCAGCAGCTTAGATGGAGGGCATCAGCCCCAGCATTTT; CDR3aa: CASSLDGGHQPQHF
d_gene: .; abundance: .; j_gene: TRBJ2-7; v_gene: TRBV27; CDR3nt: TGTGCCACCAGTTTCAAGGGGGAGAAGTACTTC; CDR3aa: CATSFKGEKYF
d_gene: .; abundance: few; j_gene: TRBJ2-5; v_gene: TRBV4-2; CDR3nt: TGTGCCAGCAGCCAAGATCTCTGGGGAAGCGCCCGGGAGACCCAGTACTTC; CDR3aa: CASSQDLWGSARETQYF
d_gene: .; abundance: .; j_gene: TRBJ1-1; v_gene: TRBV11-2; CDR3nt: TGTGCCAGCAGCTTAGCCCCGGGTGTCGGCACTGAAGCTTTCTTT; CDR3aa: CASSLAPGVGTEAFF
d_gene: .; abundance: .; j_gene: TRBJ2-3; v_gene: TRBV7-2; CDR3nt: TGTGCCAGCCTCCGCGTGGGTCTCACAGATGCGCAGTATTTT; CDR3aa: CASLRVGLTDAQYF
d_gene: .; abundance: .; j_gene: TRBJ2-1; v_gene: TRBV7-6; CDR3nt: TGTGCCAGCAGCTTAAGGACGTCTAACGATGAGCAGTTCTTC; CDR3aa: CASSLRTSNDEQFF
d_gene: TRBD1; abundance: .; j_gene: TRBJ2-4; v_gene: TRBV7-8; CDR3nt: TGTGCCAGCAGCTTGAGCCGGGACAGGGAGGGAACTAGCAGGAAAAACATTCAGTACTTC; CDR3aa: CASSLSRDREGTSRKNIQYF
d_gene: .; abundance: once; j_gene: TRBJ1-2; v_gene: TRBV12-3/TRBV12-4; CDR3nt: TGTGCCAGCAGTTTGTGGGGGAAGGTCGGCTACACCTTC; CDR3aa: CASSLWGKVGYTF
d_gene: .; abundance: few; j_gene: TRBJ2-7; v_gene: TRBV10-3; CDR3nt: TGTGCCATCAGCTCACAGACCTACGAGCAGTACTTC; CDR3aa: CAISSQTYEQYF
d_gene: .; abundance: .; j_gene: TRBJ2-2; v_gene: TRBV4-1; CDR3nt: TGCGCCAGCAGCCAAGTTCAGTGGGGGGCTGACACCGGGGAGCTGTTTTTT; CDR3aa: CASSQVQWGADTGELFF
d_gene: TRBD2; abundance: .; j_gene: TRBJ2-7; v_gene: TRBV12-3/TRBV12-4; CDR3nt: TGTGCCAGCACTTTAGGACTAGCGGCCGACTACAATGAGCAGTACTTC; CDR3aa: CASTLGLAADYNEQYF
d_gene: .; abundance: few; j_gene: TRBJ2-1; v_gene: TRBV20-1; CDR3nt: TGCAGTGCTAGTGTAGCGCAGAGCTCCTACAATGAGCAGTTCTTC; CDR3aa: CSASVAQSSYNEQFF
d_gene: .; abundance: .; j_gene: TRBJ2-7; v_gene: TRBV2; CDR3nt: TGTGCCAGCAGAGGGACCCCGAGGGACGAGCAGTACTTC; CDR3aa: CASRGTPRDEQYF
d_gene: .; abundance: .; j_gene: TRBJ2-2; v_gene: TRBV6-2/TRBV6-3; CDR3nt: TGTGCCAGCAGTCCTCTCAGGGTCAACACCGGGGAGCTGTTTTTT; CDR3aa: CASSPLRVNTGELFF
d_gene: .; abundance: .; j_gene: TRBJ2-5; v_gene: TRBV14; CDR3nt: TGTGCCAGCAGCCTCCTGGCGGGGAAAGGAGAGACCCAGTACTTC; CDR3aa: CASSLLAGKGETQYF
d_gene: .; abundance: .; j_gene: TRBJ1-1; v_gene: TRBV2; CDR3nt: TGTGCCAGCAGGGACGCACGGTACGCCACTCCCGAAGCTTTCTTT; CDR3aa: CASRDARYATPEAFF
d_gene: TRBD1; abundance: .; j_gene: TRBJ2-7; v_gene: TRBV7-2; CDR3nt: TGTGCCAGCAGCTCCCGGACAGGGACGAACGAGCAGTACTTC; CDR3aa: CASSSRTGTNEQYF
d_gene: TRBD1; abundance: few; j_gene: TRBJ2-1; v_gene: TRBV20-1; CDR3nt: TGCAGTGCTAGAGTGATAAGGGACAGGGCTGAGCAGTTCTTC; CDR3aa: CSARVIRDRAEQFF
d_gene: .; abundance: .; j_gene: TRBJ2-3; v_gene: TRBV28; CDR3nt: TGTGCCAGTGAGGTGAGCAGCACAGATACGCAGTATTTT; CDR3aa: CASEVSSTDTQYF
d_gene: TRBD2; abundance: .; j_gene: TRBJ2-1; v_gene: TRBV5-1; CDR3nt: TGCGCCAGCAGCTTGCCCTTAGCGGGAGGTACGGACGAGCAGTTCTTC; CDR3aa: CASSLPLAGGTDEQFF
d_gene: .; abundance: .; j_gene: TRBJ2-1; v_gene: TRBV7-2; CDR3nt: TGTGCCAGCAGCCTTATGATCGACAATGAGCAGTTCTTC; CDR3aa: CASSLMIDNEQFF
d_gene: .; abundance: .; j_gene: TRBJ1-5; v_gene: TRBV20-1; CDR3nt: TGCAGTGCTAGAGATAGCGGTGGAGTCAATCAGCCCCAGCATTTT; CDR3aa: CSARDSGGVNQPQHF
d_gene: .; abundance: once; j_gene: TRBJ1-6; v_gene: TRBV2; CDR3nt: TGTGCCGGAAGGGACACACGTAATTCACCCCTCCACTTT; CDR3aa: CAGRDTRNSPLHF
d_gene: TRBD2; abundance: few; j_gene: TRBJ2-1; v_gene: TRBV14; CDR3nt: TGTGCCAGCAGCCAAGCTATAGCGGGATATGCCAATGAGCAGTTCTTC; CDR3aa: CASSQAIAGYANEQFF
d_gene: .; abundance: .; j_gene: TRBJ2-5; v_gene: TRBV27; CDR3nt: TGTGCCAGCAGTCCGATGTGGGGGCTTGAGCAGTACTTC; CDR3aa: CASSPMWGLEQYF
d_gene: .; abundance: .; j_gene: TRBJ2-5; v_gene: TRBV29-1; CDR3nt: TGCAGCGTTGAGTTCAGTCAAGAGACCCAGTACTTC; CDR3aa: CSVEFSQETQYF
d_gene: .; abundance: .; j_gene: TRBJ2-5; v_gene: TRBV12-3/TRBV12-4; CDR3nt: TGTGCCAGCAGTTTTGGCTTCTCGCAAGAGACCCAGTACTTC; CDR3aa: CASSFGFSQETQYF
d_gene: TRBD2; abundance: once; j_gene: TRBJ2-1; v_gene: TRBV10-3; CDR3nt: TGTGCCATCAGTGAGTTAGGACTAGCGGGGACTGAGCAGTTCTTC; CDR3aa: CAISELGLAGTEQFF
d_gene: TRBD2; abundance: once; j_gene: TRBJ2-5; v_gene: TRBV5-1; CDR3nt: TGCGCCAGCAGCTCTCGGACTAGCCGCGAGGGGACCCAGTACTTC; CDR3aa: CASSSRTSREGTQYF
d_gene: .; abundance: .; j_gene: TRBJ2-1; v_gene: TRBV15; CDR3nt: TGTGCCACCAGCAGAGATCGTTTCGAGACCCAGTTCTTC; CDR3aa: CATSRDRFETQFF
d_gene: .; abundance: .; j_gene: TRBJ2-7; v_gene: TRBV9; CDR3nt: TGTGCCAGCAGCGTAGTTTTGACTAACTCCTACGAGCAGTACTTC; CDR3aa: CASSVVLTNSYEQYF
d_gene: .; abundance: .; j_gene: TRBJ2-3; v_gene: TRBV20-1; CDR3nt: TGCAGTGCTAGAGTGCCCTCAATAGCAGATACGCAGTATTTT; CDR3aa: CSARVPSIADTQYF
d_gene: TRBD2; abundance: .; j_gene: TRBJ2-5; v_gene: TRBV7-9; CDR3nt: TGTGGCAGCAGCTCCCCGGCAGGACTAGCGGGAGATGAGCAGTACTTC; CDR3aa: CGSSSPAGLAGDEQYF
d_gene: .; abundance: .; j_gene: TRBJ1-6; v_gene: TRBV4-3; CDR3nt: TGCGCCAGCAGCCAAGACTCCCAGGGGATGCATTCACCCCTCCACTTT; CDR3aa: CASSQDSQGMHSPLHF
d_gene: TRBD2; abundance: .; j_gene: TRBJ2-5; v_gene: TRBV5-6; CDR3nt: TGTGCCAGCAGCCGACTAGCGGAGCGGGGGGAGACCCAGTACTTC; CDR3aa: CASSRLAERGETQYF
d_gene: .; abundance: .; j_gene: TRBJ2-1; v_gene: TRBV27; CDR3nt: TGTGCCAGCAGTTTATGGCAGGGAGACTACAATGAGCAGTTCTTC; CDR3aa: CASSLWQGDYNEQFF
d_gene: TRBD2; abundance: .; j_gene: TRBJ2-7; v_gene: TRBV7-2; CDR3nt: TGTGCCAGCAGCTTTTCCTCAGCGGGAGGCTCCTACGAGCAGTACTTC; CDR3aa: CASSFSSAGGSYEQYF
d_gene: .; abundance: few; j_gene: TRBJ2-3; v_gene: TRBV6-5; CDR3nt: TGTGCCAGCAGTTCGTTGTTAGAAAAGGCAGATACGCAGTATTTT; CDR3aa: CASSSLLEKADTQYF
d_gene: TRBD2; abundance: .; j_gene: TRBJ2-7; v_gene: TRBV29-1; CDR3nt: TGCAGCTTCCTAGCTAGCGGCTACGAGCAGTACTTC; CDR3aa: CSFLASGYEQYF
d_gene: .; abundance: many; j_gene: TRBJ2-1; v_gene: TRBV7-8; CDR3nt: TGTGCCAGCAGCGCCTTAGCCCTAGACATCTACAATGAGCAGTTCTTC; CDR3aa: CASSALALDIYNEQFF
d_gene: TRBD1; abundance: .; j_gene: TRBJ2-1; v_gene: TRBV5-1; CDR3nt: TGCGCCAGCAGCCCCCCGAGAACAGGGGACGATGAGCAGTTCTTC; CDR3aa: CASSPPRTGDDEQFF
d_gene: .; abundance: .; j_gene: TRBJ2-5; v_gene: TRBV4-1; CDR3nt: TGCGCCAGCAGCCAAGCCGACAGTCGTAAGACCCAGTACTTC; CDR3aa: CASSQADSRKTQYF
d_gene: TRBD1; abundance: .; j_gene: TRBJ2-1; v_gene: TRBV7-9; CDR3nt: TGTGCCAGCAGCTTCCCTTTACGGACAGGAGACAATGAGCAGTTCTTC; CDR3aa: CASSFPLRTGDNEQFF
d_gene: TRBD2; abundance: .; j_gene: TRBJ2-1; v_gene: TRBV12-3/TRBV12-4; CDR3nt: TGTGCCAGCAGTCTTGTGACTAGCGGGACTCACAATGAGCAGTTCTTC; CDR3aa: CASSLVTSGTHNEQFF
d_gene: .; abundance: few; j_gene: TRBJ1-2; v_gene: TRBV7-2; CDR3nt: TGTGCCAGCACCTTAGACGGCAACTATGGCTACACCTTC; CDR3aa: CASTLDGNYGYTF
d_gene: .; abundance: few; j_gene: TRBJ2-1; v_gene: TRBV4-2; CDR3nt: TGTGCCAGCAGCCGAGAACAGGGGGGGACCTACAATGAGCAGTTCTTC; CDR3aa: CASSREQGGTYNEQFF